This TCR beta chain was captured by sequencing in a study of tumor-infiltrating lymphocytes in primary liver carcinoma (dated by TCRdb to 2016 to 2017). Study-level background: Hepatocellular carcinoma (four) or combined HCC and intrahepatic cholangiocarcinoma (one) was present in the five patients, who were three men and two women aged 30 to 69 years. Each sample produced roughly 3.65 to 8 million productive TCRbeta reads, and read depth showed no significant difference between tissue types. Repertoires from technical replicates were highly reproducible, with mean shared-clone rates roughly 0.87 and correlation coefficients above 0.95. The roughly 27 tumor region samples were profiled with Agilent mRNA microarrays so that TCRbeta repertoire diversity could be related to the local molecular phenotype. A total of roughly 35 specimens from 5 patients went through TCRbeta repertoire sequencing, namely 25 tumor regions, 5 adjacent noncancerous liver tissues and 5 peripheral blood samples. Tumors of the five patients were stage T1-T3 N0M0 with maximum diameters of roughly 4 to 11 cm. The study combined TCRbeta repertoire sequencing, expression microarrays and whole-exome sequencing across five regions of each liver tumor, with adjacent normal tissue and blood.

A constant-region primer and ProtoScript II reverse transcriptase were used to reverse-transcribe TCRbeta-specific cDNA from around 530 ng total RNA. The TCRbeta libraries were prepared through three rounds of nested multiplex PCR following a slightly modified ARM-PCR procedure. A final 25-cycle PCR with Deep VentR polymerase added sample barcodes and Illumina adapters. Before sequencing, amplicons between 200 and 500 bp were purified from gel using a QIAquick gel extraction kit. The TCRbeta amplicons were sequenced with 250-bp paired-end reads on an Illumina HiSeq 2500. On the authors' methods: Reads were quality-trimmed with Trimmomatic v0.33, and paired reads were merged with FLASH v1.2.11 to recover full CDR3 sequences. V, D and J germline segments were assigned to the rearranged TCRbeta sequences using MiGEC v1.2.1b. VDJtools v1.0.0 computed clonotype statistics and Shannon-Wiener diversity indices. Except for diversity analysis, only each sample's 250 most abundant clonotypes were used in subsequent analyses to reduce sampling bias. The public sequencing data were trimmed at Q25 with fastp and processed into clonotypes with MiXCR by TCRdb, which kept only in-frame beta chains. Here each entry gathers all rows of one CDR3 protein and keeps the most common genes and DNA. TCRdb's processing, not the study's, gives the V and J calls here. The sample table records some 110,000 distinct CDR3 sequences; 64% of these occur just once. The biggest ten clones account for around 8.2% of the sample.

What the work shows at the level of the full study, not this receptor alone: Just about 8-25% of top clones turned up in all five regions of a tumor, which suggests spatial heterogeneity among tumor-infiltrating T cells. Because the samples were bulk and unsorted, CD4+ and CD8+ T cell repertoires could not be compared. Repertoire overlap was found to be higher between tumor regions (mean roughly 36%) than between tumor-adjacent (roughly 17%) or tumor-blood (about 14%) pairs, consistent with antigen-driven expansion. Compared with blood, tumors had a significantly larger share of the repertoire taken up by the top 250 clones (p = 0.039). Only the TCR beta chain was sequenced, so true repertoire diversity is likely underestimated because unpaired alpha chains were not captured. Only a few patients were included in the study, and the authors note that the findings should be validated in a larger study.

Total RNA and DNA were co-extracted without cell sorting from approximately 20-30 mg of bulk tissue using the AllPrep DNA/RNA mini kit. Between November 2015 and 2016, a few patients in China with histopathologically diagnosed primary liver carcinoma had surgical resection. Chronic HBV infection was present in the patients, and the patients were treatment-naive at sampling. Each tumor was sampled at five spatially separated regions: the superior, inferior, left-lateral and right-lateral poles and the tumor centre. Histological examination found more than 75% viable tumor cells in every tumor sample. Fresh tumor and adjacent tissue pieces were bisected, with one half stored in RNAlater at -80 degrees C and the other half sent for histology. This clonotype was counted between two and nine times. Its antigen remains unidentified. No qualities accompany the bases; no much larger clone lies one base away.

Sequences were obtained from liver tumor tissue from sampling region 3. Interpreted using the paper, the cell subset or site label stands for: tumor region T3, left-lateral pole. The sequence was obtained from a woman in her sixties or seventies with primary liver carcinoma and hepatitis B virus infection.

The CDR3 reads CASSLSRPGGGEKENIQYF. The bases are TGTGCCAGCAGCTTATCCCGCCCCGGCGGGGGCGAAAAGGAAAACATTCAGTACTTC. The chain is assembled from TRBV7-6 and TRBJ2-4; the D gene is perhaps TRBD2, on 7 matching bases. The germline V gene encodes CDR1 SGHVS and CDR2 FNYEAQ. The trim is 2 bases for V and 5 bases for J, with a gap of 25 bases between the germline ends. From its cysteine to its phenylalanine, the CDR3 spans 19 amino acids. Here the CDR3 DNA is all that survives: 57 bases in frame from base 1.